This T cell receptor beta chain was recovered during a study of T cell responses to AZD1222 COVID-19 vaccine (dated by TCRdb to the early 2020s). Some background on the complete study: AZD1222 recipients whose second dose came at about 4 weeks and those whose second dose came at about 12 weeks were combined into one group, since spike-specific TCR depth and breadth did not differ between the two schedules. TCR sequencing was performed for over 230 trial participants, of whom about 210 were given two doses of AZD1222 and 26 were given two doses of MenACWY control vaccine. Trial participants were enrolled by age into 18-55, 56-69 and 70-plus year subgroups, with roughly 160, 29 and 62 TCR-sequenced participants respectively.

Broader findings and caveats from the paper: No day 14 peak-response samples were available, so repertoires were characterized only after the peak T cell response. Participants were mostly white British, with more females than males. The authors suggested clonal diversity may have been underestimated. Vaccine-associated CD4 TCRs spanned the whole spike protein, with dominant responses in regions 160-218 and 743-854. Only 5 to 7 AZD1222 recipients were SARS-CoV-2 seropositive at baseline, limiting conclusions about previously exposed vaccinees. In the small 56-69-year group, the increase in depth fell short of significance, most likely because of low power. Reportedly, close to half of the unique spike-specific TCRs recognized epitopes lying outside the regions that are mutated in the B.1.351 and B.1.1.7 variants. A significant rise in spike-specific TCR breadth and depth was observed after two AZD1222 doses relative to day 0 and relative to MenACWY recipients.

The sample's time point, from its label and the paper: baseline before first vaccination. Vaccinee samples were obtained from the UK trials COV001 and COV002, which included a single-blind randomized controlled phase 2/3 trial of AZD1222 (ChAdOx1 nCoV-19) in healthy adults. Trial participant PBMC samples were collected at day 0 and day 28 after the second dose for TCRbeta chain sequencing. Reading the germline V gene gives CDR1 SGDLS and CDR2 YYNGEE. V loses 3 bases at its end and J loses 8 bases; junction bases beyond the gene matches: 13. The CDR3 contains 15 residues, cysteine and phenylalanine counted. Only the CDR3 portion is preserved as DNA: 45 bases, with reading frame beginning at the first base. The CDR3 regions of human TCRbeta chains were analyzed by immunosequencing. In the paper's pipeline: TCRs in the repertoires were compared against a reference library of SARS-CoV-2-specific TCRs that had been generated with the MIRA antigen-specificity platform. Breadth was defined as the fraction of unique TCRs that were SARS-CoV-2-associated. Depth was defined as the fraction of total T cells that were SARS-CoV-2-associated. Each spike-specific TCR was assigned to its reactive spike region and to a CD4 or CD8 class using the MIRA data. Log10-transformed breadth and depth values were compared by one-way ANOVA with Sidak's multiple comparisons tests. In TCRdb, the immuneACCESS table is reduced to in-frame sequences with V and J assigned. These tables do not hold every clone; where another copy was compared, an unresolved V gene accounts for under half, and the others remain unexplained. The D gene and trimming were derived from the DNA, and the V and J assignments and clone size from that table. The sample table lists 130,000 to 150,000 clones, approximately 88% of them with a count of one. Roughly 16% of the sample comes from the top ten.

For this clone: Its specific antigen is unknown. It has no much larger one-base neighbor in the sample; base qualities were not kept.

The sample was peripheral blood, taken on day 0 of AZD1222 vaccination. The rearranged segments are TRBV9 and TRBJ1-2; 7 junctional bases match TRBD1. This clonotype originated in an adult in good health. The CDR3 region: CASSAQTGSELGYTF. The nucleotide sequence reads as follows: TGTGCCAGCAGCGCCCAGACAGGGTCGGAATTGGGCTACACCTTC.